This is a list of T cell receptor beta chains from one sample in a study of blood T cell repertoires in COVID-19. Libraries were prepared by immunoSEQ multiplex PCR; TCRdb keeps only in-frame clonotypes and omits some of them. The sample carries 130,000 to 150,000 clones, approximately 89% recorded once. The sample comprised peripheral blood. These receptors were obtained from a human donor in a cohort sampled during active COVID-19. The CDR3 runs from the conserved cysteine through the conserved F or W. Each record gives: D gene, clone size, V gene, J gene, CDR3 DNA, CDR3 protein. The D gene is left open where the match is weak. Clone sizes are given selectively: once, few, many, or a class where the clone is expanded.

d_call: TRBD1
clone_size: once
v_call: TRBV11-1
j_call: TRBJ2-1
cdr3_nt: TGTGCCAGCAGACAGGGGTCGTCCGATGAGCAGTTCTTC
cdr3_aa: CASRQGSSDEQFF

d_call: TRBD1
clone_size: .
v_call: TRBV5-6
j_call: TRBJ1-5
cdr3_nt: TGTGCCAGCAGCTACGGGACAGGGGCCCCCAATCAGCCCCAGCATTTT
cdr3_aa: CASSYGTGAPNQPQHF

d_call: TRBD1
clone_size: few
v_call: TRBV19
j_call: TRBJ2-7
cdr3_nt: TGTGCCAGTAGTATTACTGACAGGGGGCCCGAGCAGTACTTC
cdr3_aa: CASSITDRGPEQYF

d_call: .
clone_size: .
v_call: TRBV5-1
j_call: TRBJ2-3
cdr3_nt: TGCGCCAGCAGCTTCGATGAGGGTACAGATACGCAGTATTTT
cdr3_aa: CASSFDEGTDTQYF

d_call: TRBD1
clone_size: .
v_call: TRBV6-2/TRBV6-3
j_call: TRBJ1-1
cdr3_nt: TGTGCCAGCAGTTCAAACTATAGGACAGGGGGCGGCTCTGAAGCTTTCTTT
cdr3_aa: CASSSNYRTGGGSEAFF

d_call: .
clone_size: .
v_call: TRBV4-3
j_call: TRBJ1-3
cdr3_nt: TGCGCCAGCAGCCAAGAGAACGCCGGGTTCTCTGGAAACACCATATATTTT
cdr3_aa: CASSQENAGFSGNTIYF

d_call: TRBD2
clone_size: .
v_call: TRBV5-1
j_call: TRBJ2-3
cdr3_nt: TGCGCCAGCAGCGCCGGCGTGGCTAGCGGTTTCGATACGCAGTATTTT
cdr3_aa: CASSAGVASGFDTQYF

d_call: TRBD1
clone_size: .
v_call: TRBV2
j_call: TRBJ1-1
cdr3_nt: TGTGCCAGCCTCGGGGGACAGGGGAACACTGAAGCTTTCTTT
cdr3_aa: CASLGGQGNTEAFF

d_call: .
clone_size: .
v_call: TRBV10-2
j_call: TRBJ2-2
cdr3_nt: TGCGCCAGCAGTGGTCGCGGGGCGAACACCGGGGAGCTGTTTTTT
cdr3_aa: CASSGRGANTGELFF

d_call: TRBD1
clone_size: .
v_call: TRBV11-1
j_call: TRBJ1-2
cdr3_nt: TGTGCCAGCAGCGCGGACAGGGGTTTTGCCTATGGCTACACCTTC
cdr3_aa: CASSADRGFAYGYTF

d_call: .
clone_size: .
v_call: TRBV4-1
j_call: TRBJ2-5
cdr3_nt: TGCGCCAGCAGCCAACAGGGTGGAATCCAAGAGACCCAGTACTTC
cdr3_aa: CASSQQGGIQETQYF

d_call: TRBD2
clone_size: .
v_call: TRBV9
j_call: TRBJ2-1
cdr3_nt: TGTGCCAGCAGCGACCCCAGCGGGGGGGTCTCCGGCGAGCAGTTCTTC
cdr3_aa: CASSDPSGGVSGEQFF

d_call: .
clone_size: .
v_call: TRBV19
j_call: TRBJ1-4
cdr3_nt: TGTGCCAGTAGTTTCGCGGTGAGAGTTAATGAAAAACTGTTTTTT
cdr3_aa: CASSFAVRVNEKLFF

d_call: .
clone_size: .
v_call: TRBV10-3
j_call: TRBJ1-1
cdr3_nt: TGTGCCATCAGTGAGTCGATTGAGCCCGGGGCTGAAGCTTTCTTT
cdr3_aa: CAISESIEPGAEAFF

d_call: .
clone_size: .
v_call: TRBV27
j_call: TRBJ1-2
cdr3_nt: TGTGCCAGCAGTTTAGTTCAGGGCGGATATGGCTACACCTTC
cdr3_aa: CASSLVQGGYGYTF

d_call: TRBD1
clone_size: few
v_call: TRBV4-3
j_call: TRBJ1-4
cdr3_nt: TGCGCCAGCAGCCAAGAACCTCCGGGACAGGGGACAACTAATGAAAAACTGTTTTTT
cdr3_aa: CASSQEPPGQGTTNEKLFF

d_call: .
clone_size: .
v_call: TRBV4-1
j_call: TRBJ1-5
cdr3_nt: TGCGCCAGCAGCCACCGGGGGGGTCTGAATCAGCCCCAGCATTTT
cdr3_aa: CASSHRGGLNQPQHF

d_call: TRBD1
clone_size: many
v_call: TRBV6-5
j_call: TRBJ1-2
cdr3_nt: TGTGCCAGCAGACCCGGGACAGGGGTTATTGGCTACACCTTC
cdr3_aa: CASRPGTGVIGYTF

d_call: .
clone_size: .
v_call: TRBV5-1
j_call: TRBJ1-2
cdr3_nt: TGCGCCAGCACCACCGTGCCCGACCGGGGGTATGGCTACACCTTC
cdr3_aa: CASTTVPDRGYGYTF

d_call: .
clone_size: .
v_call: TRBV5-1
j_call: TRBJ1-2
cdr3_nt: TGCGCCAGCAGCTTGGAGGGGGGGTGGCAGGATGGCTACACCTTC
cdr3_aa: CASSLEGGWQDGYTF

d_call: TRBD1
clone_size: .
v_call: TRBV5-1
j_call: TRBJ1-1
cdr3_nt: TGCGCCAGCAGCTGGACAGGGGGGAACACTGAAGCTTTCTTT
cdr3_aa: CASSWTGGNTEAFF

d_call: .
clone_size: .
v_call: TRBV27
j_call: TRBJ2-2
cdr3_nt: TGTGCCAGCAGTCTTTACACCGGGGAGCTGTTTTTT
cdr3_aa: CASSLYTGELFF

d_call: .
clone_size: .
v_call: TRBV6-5
j_call: TRBJ2-3
cdr3_nt: TGTGCCAGCAGAGACAGTGGAACAGATACGCAGTATTTT
cdr3_aa: CASRDSGTDTQYF

d_call: .
clone_size: .
v_call: TRBV9
j_call: TRBJ1-4
cdr3_nt: TGTGCCAGCAGCGCTAGAGGGGGAAGTAATGAAAAACTGTTTTTT
cdr3_aa: CASSARGGSNEKLFF

d_call: .
clone_size: .
v_call: TRBV19
j_call: TRBJ1-4
cdr3_nt: TGTGCCAGTAGTACAAGTGCCGGTGAACGGGGTGAAAAACTGTTTTTT
cdr3_aa: CASSTSAGERGEKLFF

d_call: .
clone_size: once
v_call: TRBV9
j_call: TRBJ2-6
cdr3_nt: TGTGCCAGCAGCGTAGGCCAGGGGTATCCTGGGGCCAACGTCCTGACTTTC
cdr3_aa: CASSVGQGYPGANVLTF

d_call: TRBD2
clone_size: .
v_call: TRBV6-5
j_call: TRBJ2-7
cdr3_nt: TGTGCCAGCATAGCAGCGGGGACTTCCTACGAGCAGTACTTC
cdr3_aa: CASIAAGTSYEQYF

d_call: TRBD1
clone_size: .
v_call: TRBV10-1
j_call: TRBJ2-3
cdr3_nt: TGCGCCAGCAGTGAGTCGGGACAGCCCACAGATACGCAGTATTTT
cdr3_aa: CASSESGQPTDTQYF

d_call: TRBD2
clone_size: .
v_call: TRBV7-9
j_call: TRBJ2-1
cdr3_nt: TGTGCCAGCAGCTTAGCGCGGGCTAGCGGGGAGTACAATGAGCAGTTCTTC
cdr3_aa: CASSLARASGEYNEQFF

d_call: .
clone_size: .
v_call: TRBV3-1/TRBV3-2
j_call: TRBJ2-7
cdr3_nt: TGTGCCAGCAGCCAAATCCCCCAGACCTACGAGCAGTACTTC
cdr3_aa: CASSQIPQTYEQYF

d_call: .
clone_size: .
v_call: TRBV13
j_call: TRBJ2-5
cdr3_nt: TGTGCCAGCAGCTTGCGTTTCATGGAGACCCAGTACTTC
cdr3_aa: CASSLRFMETQYF

d_call: .
clone_size: .
v_call: TRBV6-6
j_call: TRBJ1-2
cdr3_nt: TGTGCCAGCAGTCCCTCGGGGGGGTATGGCTACACCTTC
cdr3_aa: CASSPSGGYGYTF

d_call: TRBD1
clone_size: .
v_call: TRBV5-8
j_call: TRBJ2-5
cdr3_nt: TGTGCCAGCAGCTTGGGTCGCAGGGGGCGGGAGACCCAGTACTTC
cdr3_aa: CASSLGRRGRETQYF

d_call: .
clone_size: .
v_call: TRBV9
j_call: TRBJ1-6
cdr3_nt: TGTGCCAGCAGCGTAGGGGAGATTTCACCCCTCCACTTT
cdr3_aa: CASSVGEISPLHF

d_call: TRBD1
clone_size: .
v_call: TRBV30
j_call: TRBJ1-1
cdr3_nt: TGTGCCTGGAGTCCCAGACAGGGGAGCGAGGAAGCTTTCTTT
cdr3_aa: CAWSPRQGSEEAFF

d_call: TRBD1
clone_size: .
v_call: TRBV12-3/TRBV12-4
j_call: TRBJ2-5
cdr3_nt: TGTGCCAGCAGTCAAGGACAGGGGGAGACCCAGTACTTC
cdr3_aa: CASSQGQGETQYF

d_call: .
clone_size: .
v_call: TRBV27
j_call: TRBJ1-2
cdr3_nt: TGTGCCAGCAGGCCAACTGCGGGGGGCCATGGCTACACCTTC
cdr3_aa: CASRPTAGGHGYTF

d_call: TRBD2
clone_size: .
v_call: TRBV7-2
j_call: TRBJ2-1
cdr3_nt: TGTGCCAGCAGCCCTGGGCGGGGGGTCTACAATGAGCAGTTCTTC
cdr3_aa: CASSPGRGVYNEQFF

d_call: TRBD1
clone_size: .
v_call: TRBV6-2/TRBV6-3
j_call: TRBJ1-6
cdr3_nt: TGTGCCAGCAGTTACCGGACAGGGTCTTCACCCCTCCACTTT
cdr3_aa: CASSYRTGSSPLHF

d_call: .
clone_size: .
v_call: TRBV6-2/TRBV6-3
j_call: TRBJ2-7
cdr3_nt: TGTGCCAGCAGTTACTCCATCTACGAGCAGTACTTC
cdr3_aa: CASSYSIYEQYF

d_call: .
clone_size: .
v_call: TRBV4-2
j_call: TRBJ1-5
cdr3_nt: TGTGCCAGCAGCCAAGACCCAGGGGCCAATCAGCCCCAGCATTTT
cdr3_aa: CASSQDPGANQPQHF